This T cell receptor beta chain was found in a study of T-cell memory formation after mild COVID-19. Study outcomes and limitations: Contracting CD4+ clones sat mainly in CM and EM; CD8+ in EMRA. Clones that contracted from day 15 to 85 were balanced CD4/CD8, while later expanders leaned CD4+.

Concerning this clonotype: Its target is not known.

TCRdb called the 5' RACE reads again in MiXCR, with one record for every CDR3 protein. The sample has 350,000 to 450,000 distinct CDR3 sequences, approximately 15% seen once; the top ten hold under 25%. The CDR3 is made up of 15 amino acids. J gave up 8 bases and V 4 bases, and 10 bases lay outside the gene matches. Germline V CDR1 and CDR2: MNHNS, SASEGT. The chain is built from TRBV6-1 and TRBJ1-2; 10 bases align to TRBD1. Sample: PBMCs or a T cell subset sorted from them (not recorded which). The receptor comes from a man between 18 and 35 years old who had mild COVID-19 (a few samples of this study predate the infection). Cell type and time point are not known. CDR3 DNA: TGTGCCAGCAGTGGCCGGGACAGGGGTTTCGGCGGCTACACCTTC. It codes for CASSGRDRGFGGYTF.